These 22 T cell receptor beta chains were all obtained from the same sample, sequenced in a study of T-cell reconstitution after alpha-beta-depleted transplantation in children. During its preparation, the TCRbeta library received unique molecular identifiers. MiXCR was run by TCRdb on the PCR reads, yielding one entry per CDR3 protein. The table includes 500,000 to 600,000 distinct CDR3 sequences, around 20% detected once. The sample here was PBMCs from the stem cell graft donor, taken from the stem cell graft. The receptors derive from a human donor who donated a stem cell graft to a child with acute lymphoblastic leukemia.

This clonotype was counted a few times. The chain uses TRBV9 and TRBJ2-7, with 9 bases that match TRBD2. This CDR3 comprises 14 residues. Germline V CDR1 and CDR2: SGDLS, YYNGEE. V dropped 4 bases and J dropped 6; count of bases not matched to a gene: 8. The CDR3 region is CASSLSGSPAEQYF. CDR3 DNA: TGTGCCAGCAGCCTTAGCGGGAGTCCTGCCGAGCAGTACTTC.

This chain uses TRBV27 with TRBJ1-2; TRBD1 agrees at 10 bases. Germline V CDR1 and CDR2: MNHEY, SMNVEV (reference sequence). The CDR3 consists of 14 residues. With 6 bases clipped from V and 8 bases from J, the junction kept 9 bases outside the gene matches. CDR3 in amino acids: CASSSGTGVHGYTF. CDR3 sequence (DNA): TGTGCCAGCAGCTCCGGGACAGGGGTTCACGGCTACACCTTC.

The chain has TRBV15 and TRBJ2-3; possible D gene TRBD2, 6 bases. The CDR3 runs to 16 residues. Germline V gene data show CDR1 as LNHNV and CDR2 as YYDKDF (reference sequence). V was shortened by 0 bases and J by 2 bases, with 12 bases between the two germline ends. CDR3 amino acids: CATSRDSRGTTDTQYF. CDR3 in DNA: TGTGCCACCAGCAGAGATTCGCGCGGGACCACAGATACGCAGTATTTT.

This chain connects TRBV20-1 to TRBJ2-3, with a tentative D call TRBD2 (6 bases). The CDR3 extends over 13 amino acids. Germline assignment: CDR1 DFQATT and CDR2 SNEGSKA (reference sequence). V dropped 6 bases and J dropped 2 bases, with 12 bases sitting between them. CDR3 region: CSAISGHTDTQYF. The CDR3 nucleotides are TGCAGTGCCATTAGCGGTCACACAGATACGCAGTATTTT.

DNA of the CDR3: TGTGCCAGCAGTTGGCTAGCGGGAGCGGGCACAGATACGCAGTATTTT. Translating gives CASSWLAGAGTDTQYF. The chain couples TRBV6-5 to TRBJ2-3; 10 bases line up with TRBD2. The germline gives CDR1 MNHEY, CDR2 SVGAGI. This CDR3 contains 16 residues. The trim removed 4 bases at V and 1 base at J, leaving 5 bases unmatched.

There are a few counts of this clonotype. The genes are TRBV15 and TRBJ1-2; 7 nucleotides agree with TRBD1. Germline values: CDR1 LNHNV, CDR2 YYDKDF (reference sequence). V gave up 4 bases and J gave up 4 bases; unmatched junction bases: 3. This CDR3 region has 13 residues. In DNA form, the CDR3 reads TGTGCCACCAGCACGGGACAGCTCTATGGCTACACCTTC. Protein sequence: CATSTGQLYGYTF. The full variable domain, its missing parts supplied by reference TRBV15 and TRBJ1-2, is DAMVIQNPRYQVTQFGKPVTLSCSQTLNHNVMYWYQQKSSQAPKLLFHYYDKDFNNEADTPDNFQSRRPNTSFCFLDIRSPGLGDTAMYLCATSTGQLYGYTFGSGTRLTVV.

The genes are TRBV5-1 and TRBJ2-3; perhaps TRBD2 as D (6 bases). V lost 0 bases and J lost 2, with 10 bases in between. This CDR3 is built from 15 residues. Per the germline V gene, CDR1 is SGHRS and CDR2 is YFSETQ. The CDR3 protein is CASSLAAGITDTQYF. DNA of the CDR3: TGCGCCAGCAGCTTGGCGGCGGGAATCACAGATACGCAGTATTTT.

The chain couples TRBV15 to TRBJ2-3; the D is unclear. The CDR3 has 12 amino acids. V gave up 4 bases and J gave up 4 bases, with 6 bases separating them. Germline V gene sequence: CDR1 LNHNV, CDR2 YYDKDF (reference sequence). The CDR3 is CATSTPSDTQYF. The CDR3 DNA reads TGTGCCACCAGCACCCCCTCAGATACGCAGTATTTT.

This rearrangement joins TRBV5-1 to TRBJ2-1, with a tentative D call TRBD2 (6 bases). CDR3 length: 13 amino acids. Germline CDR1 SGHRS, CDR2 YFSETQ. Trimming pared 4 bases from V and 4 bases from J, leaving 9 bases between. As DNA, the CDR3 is TGCGCCAGCAGCCGGGGAGGTTACAATGAGCAGTTCTTC. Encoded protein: CASSRGGYNEQFF.

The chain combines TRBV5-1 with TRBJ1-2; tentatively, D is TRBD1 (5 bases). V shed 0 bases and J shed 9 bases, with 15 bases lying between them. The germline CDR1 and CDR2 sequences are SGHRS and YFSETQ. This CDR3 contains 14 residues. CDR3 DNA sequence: TGCGCCAGCAGCTTGGAGGGGACGGACTTAAGCTACACCTTC. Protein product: CASSLEGTDLSYTF.

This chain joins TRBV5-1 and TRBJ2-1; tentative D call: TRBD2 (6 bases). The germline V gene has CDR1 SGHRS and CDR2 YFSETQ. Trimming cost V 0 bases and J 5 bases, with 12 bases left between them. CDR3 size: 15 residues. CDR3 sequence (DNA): TGCGCCAGCAGCTTGGTGCTTAGCGGACACAATGAGCAGTTCTTC. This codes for CASSLVLSGHNEQFF.

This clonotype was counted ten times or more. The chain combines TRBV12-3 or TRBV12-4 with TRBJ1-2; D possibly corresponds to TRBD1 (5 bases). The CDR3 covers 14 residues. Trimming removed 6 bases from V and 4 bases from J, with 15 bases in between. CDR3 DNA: TGTGCCAGCAGGCGCCAAGGGGCGAGCTATGGCTACACCTTC. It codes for CASRRQGASYGYTF.

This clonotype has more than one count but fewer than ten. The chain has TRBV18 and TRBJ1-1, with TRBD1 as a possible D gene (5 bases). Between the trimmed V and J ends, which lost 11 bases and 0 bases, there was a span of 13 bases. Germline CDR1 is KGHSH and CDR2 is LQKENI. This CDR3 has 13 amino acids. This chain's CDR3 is CAGSQGMNTEAFF. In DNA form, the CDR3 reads TGTGCCGGTAGTCAGGGAATGAACACTGAAGCTTTCTTT. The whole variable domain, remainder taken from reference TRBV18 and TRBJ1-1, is NAGVMQNPRHLVRRRGQEARLRCSPMKGHSHVYWYRQLPEEGLKFMVYLQKENIIDESGMPKERFSAEFPKEGPSILRIQQVVRGDSAAYFCAGSQGMNTEAFFGQGTRLTVV.

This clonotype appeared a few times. The CDR3 region is CASSPSAAATNEKLFF. As DNA, the CDR3 is TGTGCCAGCAGTCCTTCTGCAGCTGCAACTAATGAAAAACTGTTTTTT. The chain couples TRBV6-1 to TRBJ1-4; D ambiguous. Germline assignment: CDR1 MNHNS and CDR2 SASEGT. The CDR3 is 16 amino acids. V dropped 5 bases and J dropped 0 bases, with 13 bases sitting between them.

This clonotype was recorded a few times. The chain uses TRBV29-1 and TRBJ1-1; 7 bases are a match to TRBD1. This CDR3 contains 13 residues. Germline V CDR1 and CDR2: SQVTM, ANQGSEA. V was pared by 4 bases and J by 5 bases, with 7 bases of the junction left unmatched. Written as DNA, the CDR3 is TGCAGCGTTGTTAAGGGGGCGGGAACTGAAGCTTTCTTT. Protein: CSVVKGAGTEAFF. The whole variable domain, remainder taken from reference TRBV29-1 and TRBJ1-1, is SAVISQKPSRDICQRGTSLTIQCQVDSQVTMMFWYRQQPGQSLTLIATANQGSEATYESGFVIDKFPISRPNLTFSTLTVSNMSPEDSSIYLCSVVKGAGTEAFFGQGTRLTVV.

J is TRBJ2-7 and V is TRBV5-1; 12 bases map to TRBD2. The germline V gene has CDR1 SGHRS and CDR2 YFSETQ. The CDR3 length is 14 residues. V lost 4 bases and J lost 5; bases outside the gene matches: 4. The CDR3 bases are TGCGCCAGCAGCCGACTAGCGGGAGAGAACGAGCAGTACTTC. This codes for CASSRLAGENEQYF.

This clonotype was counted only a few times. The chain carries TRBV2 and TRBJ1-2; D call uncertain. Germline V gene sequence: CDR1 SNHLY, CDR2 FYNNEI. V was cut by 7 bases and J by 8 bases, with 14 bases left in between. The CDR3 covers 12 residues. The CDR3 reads CASKKTAEGYTF. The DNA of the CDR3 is TGTGCCAGCAAAAAGACCGCCGAAGGCTACACCTTC.

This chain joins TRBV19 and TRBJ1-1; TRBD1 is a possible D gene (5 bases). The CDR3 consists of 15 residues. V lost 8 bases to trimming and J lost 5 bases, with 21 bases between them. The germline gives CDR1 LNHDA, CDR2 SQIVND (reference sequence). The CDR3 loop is CASHAATVGWTEAFF. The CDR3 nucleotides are TGTGCCAGTCACGCCGCGACAGTGGGCTGGACTGAAGCTTTCTTT.

The CDR3 region is CSTGGLSSEAFF. CDR3 in DNA: TGCAGCACAGGGGGCTTGAGCTCTGAAGCTTTCTTT. V is TRBV29-1 and J is TRBJ1-1; 9 bases line up with TRBD1. This CDR3 region has 12 residues. Germline CDR1 is SQVTM and CDR2 is ANQGSEA. The V gene end was trimmed by 8 bases and the J gene end by 6 bases; junction bases not matched to a gene: 7.

The CDR3 sequence is CASTGQAYNEQFF. The CDR3 bases are TGTGCCAGCACAGGCCAGGCCTACAATGAGCAGTTCTTC. The genes are TRBV6-6 and TRBJ2-1; no clear D. V was shortened by 7 bases and J by 2 bases, with 9 bases between the two germline ends. The CDR3 is 13 residues long. Germline-derived CDR1 and CDR2 are MNHNY and SVGAGI (reference sequence).

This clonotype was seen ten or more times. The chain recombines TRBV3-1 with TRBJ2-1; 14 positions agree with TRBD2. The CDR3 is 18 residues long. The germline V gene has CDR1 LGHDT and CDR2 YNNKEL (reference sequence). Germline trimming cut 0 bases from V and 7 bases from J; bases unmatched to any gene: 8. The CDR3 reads CASSQDMRLAGGWNEQFF. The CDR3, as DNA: TGTGCCAGCAGCCAAGATATGAGACTAGCGGGAGGGTGGAATGAGCAGTTCTTC.

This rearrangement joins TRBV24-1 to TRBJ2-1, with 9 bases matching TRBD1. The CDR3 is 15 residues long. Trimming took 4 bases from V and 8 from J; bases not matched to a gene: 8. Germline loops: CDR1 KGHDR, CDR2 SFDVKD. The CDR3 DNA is TGTGCCACCAGTGACCCGGGACAGGGAAGACATGAGCAGTTCTTC. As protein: CATSDPGQGRHEQFF.